This T cell receptor (beta chain) comes out of a study of blood T cell repertoires in COVID-19. Study-level information: Italy, Spain and the United States were the sources of the convalescent and acute COVID-19 samples. Sample material is recorded as cDNA or gDNA derived from T cells, B-cell-depleted T cells, or PBMCs.

The CDR3 is 14 amino acids. CDR1 and CDR2 from the germline V gene are KGHSH and LQKENI. J gave up 1 base and V 6 bases, and 5 bases lay outside the gene matches. Authors' methods: Estimation of nucleated cell counts was performed using reference gene primer amplification. TCRdb's table, derived via immunoSEQ multiplex PCR, lists solely in-frame clones and lacks some. V and J calls and clone size are as listed in that table; D and trimming were resolved from the DNA. The table lists a few hundred thousand clones, 80% to 90% of them singletons, with less than 5% in the top ten. Sequenced input: PBMCs or T cells enriched from blood (not recorded which). This TCR derives from a woman between 35 and 50 years old with acute COVID-19. The J gene is TRBJ2-5, the V gene TRBV18; 7 positions match TRBD2. CDR3 coding DNA: TGTGCCAGCTCTCTCCTAGCGGTCCAAGAGACCCAGTACTTC. This translates into CASSLLAVQETQYF.